What follows is one TCR beta chain and its context. Its specificity is not known. The data were taken from a study of long-term antiretroviral therapy in people with HIV. At the level of the study: Initial samples were collected about a decade before the 2015 immediate-ART recommendation. General study results and limits: Diversity measured after ART increased yet remained under transplant donor controls. Clones that had undergone expansion before ART prevailed in the repertoire throughout all time points.

The run of the v3.0 immunoSEQ assay was at survey level. Using immunoSEQ multiplex PCR, the repertoire was profiled, and TCRdb retains in-frame clones only, with some absent. This sample has tens of thousands of clones; approximately 81% occur once, and the top ten carry more than 7%. CDR1 MDHEN and CDR2 SYDVKM come from the germline V gene. V trimming: 6 bases; J trimming: 3 bases; junction bases outside the gene matches: 6. This CDR3 has 14 amino acids. All participants with HIV were treated in the United States. The sequence derives from a man aged 45 to 65 with HIV. Sequences were derived from unsorted PBMCs, sampled at the start of antiretroviral therapy. The chain is built from TRBV28 and TRBJ1-1; 8 nucleotides match TRBD1. This chain's CDR3 is CASRPGGEDTEAFF. For the CDR3, the DNA is TGTGCCAGCAGGCCAGGGGGCGAGGACACTGAAGCTTTCTTT.